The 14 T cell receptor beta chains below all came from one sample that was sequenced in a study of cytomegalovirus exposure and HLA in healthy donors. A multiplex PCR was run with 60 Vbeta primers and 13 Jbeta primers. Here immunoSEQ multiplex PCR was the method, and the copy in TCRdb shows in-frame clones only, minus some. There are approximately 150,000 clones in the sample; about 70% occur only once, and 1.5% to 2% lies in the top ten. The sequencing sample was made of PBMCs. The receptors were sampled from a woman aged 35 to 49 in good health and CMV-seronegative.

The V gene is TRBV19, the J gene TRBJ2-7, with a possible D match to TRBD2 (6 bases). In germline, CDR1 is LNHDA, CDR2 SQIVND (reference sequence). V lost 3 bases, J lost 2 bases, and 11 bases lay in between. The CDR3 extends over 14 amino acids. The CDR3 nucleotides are TGTGCCAGTAGTATTAGGAGGGGTACCTACGAGCAGTACTTC. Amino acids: CASSIRRGTYEQYF.

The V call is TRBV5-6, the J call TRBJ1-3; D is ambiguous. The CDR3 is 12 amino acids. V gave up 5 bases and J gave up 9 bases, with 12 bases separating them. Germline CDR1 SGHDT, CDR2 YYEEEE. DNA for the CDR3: TGTGCCAGCAGTTCTGACATTAGCACCATATATTTT. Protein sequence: CASSSDISTIYF.

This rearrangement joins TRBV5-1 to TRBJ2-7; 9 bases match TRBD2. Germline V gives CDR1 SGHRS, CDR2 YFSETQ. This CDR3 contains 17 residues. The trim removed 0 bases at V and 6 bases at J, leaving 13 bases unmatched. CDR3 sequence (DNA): TGCGCCAGCAGCTTGGATAGGGGGGCGGGAGGGGGTCGCGAGCAGTACTTC. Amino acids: CASSLDRGAGGGREQYF.

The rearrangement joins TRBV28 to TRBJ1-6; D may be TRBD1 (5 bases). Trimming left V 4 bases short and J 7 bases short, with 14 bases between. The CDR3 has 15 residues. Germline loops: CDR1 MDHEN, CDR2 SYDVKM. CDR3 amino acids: CASSWDQGPNSPLHF. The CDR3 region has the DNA TGTGCCAGCAGTTGGGATCAGGGCCCAAATTCACCCCTCCACTTT.

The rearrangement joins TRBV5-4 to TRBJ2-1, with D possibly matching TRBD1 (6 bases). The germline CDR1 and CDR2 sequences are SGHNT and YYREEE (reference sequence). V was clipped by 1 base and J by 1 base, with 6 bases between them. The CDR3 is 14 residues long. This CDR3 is CASSLRGSYNEQFF. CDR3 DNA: TGTGCCAGCAGCTTGAGGGGGTCCTACAATGAGCAGTTCTTC.

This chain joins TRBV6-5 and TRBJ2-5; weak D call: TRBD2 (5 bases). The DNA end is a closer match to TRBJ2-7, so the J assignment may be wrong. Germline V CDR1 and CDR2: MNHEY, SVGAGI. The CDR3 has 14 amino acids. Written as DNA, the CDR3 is TGTGCCAGCAGTTACGAGAGGGTATCTTACGAGCAGTACTTC. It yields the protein CASSYERVSYEQYF.

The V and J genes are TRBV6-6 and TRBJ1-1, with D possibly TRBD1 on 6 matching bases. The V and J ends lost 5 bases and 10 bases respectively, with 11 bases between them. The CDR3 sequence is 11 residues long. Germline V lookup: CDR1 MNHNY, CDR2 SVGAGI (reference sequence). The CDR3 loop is CASSTTGSAFF. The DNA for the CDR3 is TGTGCCAGCAGTACGACAGGTTCAGCTTTCTTT.

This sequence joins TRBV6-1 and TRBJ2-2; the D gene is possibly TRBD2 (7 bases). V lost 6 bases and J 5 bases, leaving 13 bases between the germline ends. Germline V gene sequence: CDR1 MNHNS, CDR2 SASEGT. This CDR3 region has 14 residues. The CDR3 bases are TGTGCCAGCAGAGAGGGGGGGCAGACCGGGGAGCTGTTTTTT. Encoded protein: CASREGGQTGELFF.

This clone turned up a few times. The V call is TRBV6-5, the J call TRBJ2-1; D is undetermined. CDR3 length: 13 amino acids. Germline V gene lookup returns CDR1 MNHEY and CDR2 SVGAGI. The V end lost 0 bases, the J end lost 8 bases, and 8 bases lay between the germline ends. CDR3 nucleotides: TGTGCCAGCAGTTACTCCGCCACGGATGAGCAGTTCTTC. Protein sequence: CASSYSATDEQFF.

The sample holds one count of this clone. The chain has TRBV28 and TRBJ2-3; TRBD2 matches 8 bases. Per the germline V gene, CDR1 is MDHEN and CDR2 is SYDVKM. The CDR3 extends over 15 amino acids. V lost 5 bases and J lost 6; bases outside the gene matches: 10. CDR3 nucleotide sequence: TGTGCCAGCAGTCCTGCGGGGGGATGGCGGGATACGCAGTATTTT. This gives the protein CASSPAGGWRDTQYF.

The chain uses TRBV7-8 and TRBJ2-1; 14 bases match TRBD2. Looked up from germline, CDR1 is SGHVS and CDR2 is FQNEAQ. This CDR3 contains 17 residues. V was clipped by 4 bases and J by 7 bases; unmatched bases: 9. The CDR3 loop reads CASSSQGLAGVLNEQFF. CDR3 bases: TGTGCCAGCAGCTCCCAGGGACTAGCGGGAGTTCTAAATGAGCAGTTCTTC.

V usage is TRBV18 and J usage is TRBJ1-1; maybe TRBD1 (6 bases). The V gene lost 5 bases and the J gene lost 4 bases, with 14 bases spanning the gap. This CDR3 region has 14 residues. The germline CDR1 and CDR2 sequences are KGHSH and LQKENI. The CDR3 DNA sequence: TGTGCCAGCTCAACCGGGACACGGGGCACTGAAGCTTTCTTT. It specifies CASSTGTRGTEAFF. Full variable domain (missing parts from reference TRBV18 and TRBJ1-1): NAGVMQNPRHLVRRRGQEARLRCSPMKGHSHVYWYRQLPEEGLKFMVYLQKENIIDESGMPKERFSAEFPKEGPSILRIQQVVRGDSAAYFCASSTGTRGTEAFFGQGTRLTVV.

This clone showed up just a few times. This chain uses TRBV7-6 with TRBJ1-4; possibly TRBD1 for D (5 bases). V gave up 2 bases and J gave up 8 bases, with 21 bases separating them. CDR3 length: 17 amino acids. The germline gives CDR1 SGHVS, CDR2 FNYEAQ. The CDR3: CASSLKGGGVGGEKLFF. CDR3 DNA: TGTGCCAGCAGCTTAAAGGGAGGTGGGGTCGGGGGAGAAAAACTGTTTTTT.

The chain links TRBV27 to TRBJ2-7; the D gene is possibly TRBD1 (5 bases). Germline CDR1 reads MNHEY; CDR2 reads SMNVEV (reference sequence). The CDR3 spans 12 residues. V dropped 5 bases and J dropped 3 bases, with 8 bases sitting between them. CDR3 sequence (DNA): TGTGCCAGCAGTAATACAGGCTACGAGCAGTACTTC. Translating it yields CASSNTGYEQYF.